This T cell receptor beta chain stems from a study of CD8+ T cells in alopecia areata. The study, taken as a whole, reports: How baseline CD8+ expansion relates to response remains uncertain (there was one nonresponder).

In regard to this clone: Its antigen is still unknown. The same CDR3 can be traced to other DNA sequences in this sample.

This CDR3 is built from 13 residues. Trimming removed 1 base at V and 4 bases at J, with 4 bases between. The germline CDR1 and CDR2 sequences are LGHNA and YSLEER. Once RNA had been extracted, it was reverse transcribed into cDNA to act as the sequencing template. Assay: immunoSEQ multiplex PCR; the TCRdb copy retains only in-frame clones and omits some. The table includes around 200,000 clones, roughly 53% detected once. Treatment here: oral pan-JAK inhibitor, 5-10 mg twice daily. Sorting separated CD4+ and CD8+ T cells out of PBMCs. V is TRBV4-3 and J is TRBJ2-2; unclear D gene. Material: CD8+ T cells sorted from blood, obtained at week 24, from a patient treated with tofacitinib. This clonotype was sampled from a human donor with alopecia areata. CDR3 in DNA: TGCGCCAGCAGCCAAGCGGTCACCGGGGAGCTGTTTTTT. As protein: CASSQAVTGELFF.